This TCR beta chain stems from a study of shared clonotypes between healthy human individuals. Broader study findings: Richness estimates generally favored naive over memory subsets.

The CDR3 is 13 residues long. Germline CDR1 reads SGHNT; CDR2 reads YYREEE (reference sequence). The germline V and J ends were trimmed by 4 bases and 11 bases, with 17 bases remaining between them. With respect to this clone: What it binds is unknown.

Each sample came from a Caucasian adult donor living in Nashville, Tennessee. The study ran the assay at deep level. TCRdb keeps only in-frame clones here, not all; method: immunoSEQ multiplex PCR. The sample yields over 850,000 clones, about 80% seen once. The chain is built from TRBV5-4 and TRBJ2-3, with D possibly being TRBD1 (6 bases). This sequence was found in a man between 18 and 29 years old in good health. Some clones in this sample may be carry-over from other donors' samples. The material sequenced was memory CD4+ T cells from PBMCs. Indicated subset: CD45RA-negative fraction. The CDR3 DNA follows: TGTGCCAGCAGCCTGGATGGGCCAGGGGAGCAGTATTTT. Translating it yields CASSLDGPGEQYF. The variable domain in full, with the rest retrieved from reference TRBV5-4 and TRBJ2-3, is ETGVTQSPTHLIKTRGQQVTLRCSSQSGHNTVSWYQQALGQGPQFIFQYYREEENGRGNFPPRFSGLQFPNYSSELNVNALELDDSALYLCASSLDGPGEQYFGPGTRLTVL.